A selection of T cell receptor beta chains follows, all from one sample in a study of shared clonotypes between healthy human individuals. The table came from immunoSEQ multiplex PCR; TCRdb's copy has only in-frame clones and leaves some out. The table includes 2,500,000 or so clones, just under 95% detected once. The sample was naive CD4+ T cells from PBMCs. The receptors here all came from a man aged 18 to 29 in good health. Some clones in this sample may be carry-over from other donors' samples. Each CDR3 is given with its conserved first and last residue. Fields, in order: clone size, D gene, V gene, J gene, CDR3 protein, CDR3 DNA. A D gene is named only where the DNA matches it firmly. Only some rows state a clone size, as once, few, many or a class for expanded clones.

NA	TRBD1	TRBV5-5	TRBJ2-2	CASSSWTGGTGELFF	TGTGCCAGCAGCTCCTGGACAGGGGGCACCGGGGAGCTGTTTTTT
NA	TRBD1	TRBV27	TRBJ2-1	CASSFFGGQGVYNEQFF	TGTGCCAGCAGTTTTTTTGGTGGGCAGGGGGTTTACAATGAGCAGTTCTTC
NA	NA	TRBV4-3	TRBJ2-1	CASSQDPPPRGDEQFF	TGCGCCAGCAGCCAAGATCCCCCGCCCCGAGGGGATGAGCAGTTCTTC
NA	NA	TRBV4-3	TRBJ1-2	CASSQEGGYGYTF	TGCGCCAGCAGCCAAGAGGGGGGCTATGGCTACACCTTC
NA	NA	TRBV7-9	TRBJ1-1	CASSLRGNTEAFF	TGTGCCAGCAGCTTAAGGGGGAACACTGAAGCTTTCTTT
NA	TRBD1	TRBV28	TRBJ1-2	CASSSTGVYGYTF	TGTGCCAGCAGCTCAACAGGGGTCTATGGCTACACCTTC
once	NA	TRBV6-6	TRBJ2-1	CASRRDYNEQFF	TGTGCCAGCAGACGAGATTACAATGAGCAGTTCTTC
NA	NA	TRBV27	TRBJ1-4	CASSPLGGAVGEKLFF	TGTGCCAGCAGTCCCCTCGGGGGGGCCGTTGGTGAAAAACTGTTTTTT
NA	TRBD1	TRBV28	TRBJ1-2	CASSTPGQANYGYTF	TGTGCCAGCAGTACCCCGGGACAGGCGAACTATGGCTACACCTTC
NA	NA	TRBV4-3	TRBJ2-7	CASSQALTTYEQYF	TGCGCCAGCAGCCAAGCCCTTACCACCTACGAGCAGTACTTC
NA	TRBD2	TRBV4-1	TRBJ2-7	CASSKRAGGPLEQYF	TGCGCCAGCAGTAAAAGGGCGGGAGGGCCTCTCGAGCAGTACTTC
NA	NA	TRBV30	TRBJ1-6	CAWSGGQSSYNSPLHF	TGTGCCTGGAGCGGGGGGCAGAGCTCCTATAATTCACCCCTCCACTTT
NA	NA	TRBV11-1	TRBJ2-7	CASSFGRTYEQYF	TGTGCCAGCAGCTTCGGGCGGACCTACGAGCAGTACTTC